One and the same sample provided the 10 T cell receptor beta chains below, sequenced in a study of blood T cell repertoires in COVID-19. The table came from immunoSEQ multiplex PCR; TCRdb's copy has only in-frame clones and leaves some out. The sample holds about 300,000 clones, over 80% seen once. The sequencing sample was made of peripheral blood. These receptor sequences come from a woman aged 50 to 65 with COVID-19, enrolled during active disease.

The chain uses TRBV24-1 and TRBJ2-1, with 10 nucleotides matching TRBD2. V lost 7 bases to trimming and J lost 9 bases; unmatched junction nucleotides: 8. The germline gives CDR1 KGHDR, CDR2 SFDVKD. The CDR3 extends over 14 amino acids. The CDR3 loop reads CATRSSGSIGEQFF. The CDR3 bases are TGTGCCACCAGATCTAGCGGGAGTATTGGTGAGCAGTTCTTC.

The chain employs TRBV24-1 and TRBJ1-2, with D perhaps TRBD1 (5 bases). The V gene lost 7 bases and the J gene lost 2 bases, with 25 bases spanning the gap. CDR1 KGHDR and CDR2 SFDVKD come from the germline V gene. The CDR3 sequence is 18 residues long. CDR3 DNA sequence: TGTGCCACCAGACAATCAGGAGGGGCAAAGGATTCGAACTATGGCTACACCTTC. Amino acids: CATRQSGGAKDSNYGYTF.

This sequence joins TRBV20-1 and TRBJ2-7, with TRBD2 identical over 12 bases. CDR3 length: 15 amino acids. Trimming at V came to 3 bases and at J to 3 bases, leaving 6 bases not matched to a gene. Germline V gene data show CDR1 as DFQATT and CDR2 as SNEGSKA (reference sequence). This CDR3 is CSASPSGRGSYEQYF. The CDR3 nucleotides are TGCAGTGCTAGTCCTAGCGGGAGGGGGAGCTACGAGCAGTACTTC.

The CDR3 sequence is CASRAWAANEKLFF. The CDR3 DNA reads as TGTGCCAGCAGAGCCTGGGCAGCTAATGAAAAACTGTTTTTT. The chain links TRBV2 to TRBJ1-4; no clear D. CDR1 is SNHLY, CDR2 FYNNEI, per germline. The CDR3 is made up of 14 amino acids. V lost 6 bases and J lost 3, with 11 bases in between.

The V gene is TRBV24-1, the J gene TRBJ2-1; TRBD2 is a possible D gene (6 bases). CDR3 length equals 15 residues. The V end was cut by 4 bases, the J end by 3 bases, with 12 bases between. The germline V gene has CDR1 KGHDR and CDR2 SFDVKD. The CDR3 nucleotides are TGTGCCACCAGTGAGGGCGGGACCGTCTACAATGAGCAGTTCTTC. It specifies CATSEGGTVYNEQFF.

The chain couples TRBV4-1 to TRBJ2-4; D may be TRBD2 (5 bases). Germline assignment: CDR1 MGHRA and CDR2 YSYEKL. This CDR3 has 21 amino acids. V was clipped by 2 bases and J by 0 bases, with 26 bases between them. The CDR3 spells CASSQLPDSTFLSLAKNIQYF. Here the CDR3 DNA reads TGCGCCAGCAGCCAATTACCGGACTCCACCTTTCTTTCCCTAGCCAAAAACATTCAGTACTTC.

This rearrangement joins TRBV12-3 or TRBV12-4 to TRBJ2-1; D uncertain. The CDR3 is made up of 13 amino acids. V lost 6 bases, J lost 5 bases, and 11 bases lay in between. The CDR3 is CASRPHTNNEQFF. In DNA form, the CDR3 reads TGTGCCAGCAGACCTCACACGAACAATGAGCAGTTCTTC.

V is TRBV19 and J is TRBJ1-2; no clear D gene. CDR3 length: 13 residues. The germline V gene has CDR1 LNHDA and CDR2 SQIVND (reference sequence). V lost 6 bases and J lost 4, with 12 bases in between. This CDR3 reads CASRPLAGYGYTF. CDR3 sequence (DNA): TGTGCCAGTAGACCCCTTGCGGGCTATGGCTACACCTTC. Full variable domain (rest looked up from reference TRBV19 and TRBJ1-2): DGGITQSPKYLFRKEGQNVTLSCEQNLNHDAMYWYRQDPGQGLRLIYYSQIVNDFQKGDIAEGYSVSREKKESFPLTVTSAQKNPTAFYLCASRPLAGYGYTFGSGTRLTVV.

The chain joins TRBV24-1 to TRBJ2-2; tentatively, D is TRBD1 (6 bases). V lost 9 bases to trimming and J lost 4 bases, with 11 bases between them. The germline V gene encodes CDR1 KGHDR and CDR2 SFDVKD. This CDR3 has 13 amino acids. This CDR3 reads CATQGRGTGELFF. The CDR3 nucleotides are TGTGCCACCCAGGGCAGGGGCACCGGGGAGCTGTTTTTT.

This chain links TRBV27 with TRBJ1-5; D unclear. V gave up 5 bases and J gave up 3 bases, with 14 bases separating them. Germline assignment: CDR1 MNHEY and CDR2 SMNVEV (reference sequence). The CDR3 has 15 amino acids. CDR3 amino acids: CASSVSRGLNQPQHF. CDR3 DNA: TGTGCCAGCAGTGTCTCCCGGGGTCTCAATCAGCCCCAGCATTTT.